The 32 T cell receptor beta chains below come from one sample, sequenced in a study of CD8+CD57+ T cells in acquired aplastic anemia listed by TCRdb under 2018. TCRdb shows the sequencer as Illumina HiSeq 2000. Profiling of TCR beta VDJ combinations and CDR3 sequences used genomic DNA as the template. The public reads were reprocessed in TCRdb via fastp at Q25 and MiXCR, keeping in-frame beta chains. Identical CDR3 protein sequences are pooled into one entry, listed with their most common genes and DNA. This sample comprises 250,000 to 300,000 distinct CDR3 sequences, 45% to 70% of them detected only once. The top ten clones comprise less than 10% of the sample. The sequenced sample consisted of sorted CD4+, CD8+, or CD8+CD57+ T cells (not recorded which) from PBMCs. Source of these receptors: a human donor with severe aplastic anemia or a healthy control (not recorded which).

The chain joins TRBV5-1 to TRBJ1-1; 7 nucleotides match TRBD1. V lost 4 bases to trimming and J lost 3 bases; unmatched junction nucleotides: 3. CDR1 SGHRS and CDR2 YFSETQ come from the germline V gene. The CDR3 covers 13 residues. CDR3 sequence: CASSKTGYTEAFF. As DNA, the CDR3 is TGCGCCAGCAGCAAGACAGGGTACACTGAAGCTTTCTTT.

Concerning this clonotype: This may be a read error: a much more frequent sequence differs by one nucleotide. The rearrangement uses TRBV3-1 and TRBJ2-7; D possibly corresponds to TRBD2 (5 bases). The CDR3 length is 15 residues. V shed 6 bases and J shed 2 bases, with 17 bases lying between them. Germline CDR1 is LGHDT and CDR2 is YNNKEL (reference sequence). CDR3 in amino acids: CASSDLGILTYEQYF. The CDR3 coding sequence is TGTGCCAGCAGTGATCTCGGGATTTTAACCTACGAGCAGTACTTC.

The table lists this clonotype with a count of one. The junction does not match germline at one end; this may be a read error. The J gene is TRBJ2-2, the V gene TRBV7-7; TRBD2 agrees at 10 bases. The CDR3 is 15 amino acids. Germline values: CDR1 SSHAT, CDR2 FNYEAQ (reference sequence). The CDR3 region is CASSSSLAGSGELFF. The CDR3 DNA is TGTGCTAGCAGCTCGTCACTAGCGGGGTCCGGGGAGCTGTTTTTT.

The CDR3 nucleotides are TGCGCCAGCAGCTCCAGGGACTCTATCACCGGGGAGCTGTTTTTT. Translating it yields CASSSRDSITGELFF. The chain combines TRBV5-1 with TRBJ2-2; possibly TRBD2 for D (6 bases). Trimming cost V 3 bases and J 4 bases, with 13 bases left between them. Germline lookup yields CDR1 SGHRS and CDR2 YFSETQ. The CDR3 sequence is 15 residues long.

This chain links TRBV20-1 with TRBJ1-2; 7 bases fit TRBD1. V gave up 6 bases and J gave up 8 bases; unmatched junction bases: 21. The CDR3 loop spans 16 amino acids. The germline V gene has CDR1 DFQATT and CDR2 SNEGSKA (reference sequence). Written as DNA, the CDR3 is TGCAGTGCCCGAGCCCGAGACAGGGACGGACTTGAGGGCTACACCTTC. This codes for CSARARDRDGLEGYTF.

This rearrangement joins TRBV10-3 to TRBJ2-1; 9 bases line up with TRBD2. After removal of 4 bases from V and 6 bases from J, the junction contained 10 bases not matched to a gene. CDR3 length: 16 residues. Per the germline V gene, CDR1 is ENHRY and CDR2 is SYGVKD. CDR3 sequence: CAISGHASGEGNEQFF. CDR3 DNA sequence: TGTGCCATCAGTGGACACGCTAGCGGGGAAGGCAATGAGCAGTTCTTC.

The chain employs TRBV6-4 and TRBJ2-2, with 10 nucleotides matching TRBD2. The V gene's germline CDR1 is MRHNA and CDR2 SNTAGT. The CDR3 is 16 residues long. Trimming at V came to 0 bases and at J to 8 bases, leaving 6 bases not matched to a gene. In nucleotides, the CDR3 is TGTGCCAGCAGTGACTCTAGCGGGGGGTCCAGTGGGGAGCTGTTTTTT. This sequence encodes CASSDSSGGSSGELFF.

The chain couples TRBV2 to TRBJ1-2; no firm D call. Germline V gene sequence: CDR1 SNHLY, CDR2 FYNNEI. This CDR3 spans 12 amino acids. V was cut by 7 bases and J by 4 bases, with 10 bases left in between. This CDR3 reads CASTPGGYGYTF. The CDR3 nucleotides are TGTGCCAGCACCCCCGGCGGCTATGGCTACACCTTC.

This clonotype was counted at least ten times. V is TRBV20-1 and J is TRBJ1-3, with D hard to call. V lost 2 bases, J lost 0 bases, and 5 bases lay in between. Germline values: CDR1 DFQATT, CDR2 SNEGSKA (reference sequence). The CDR3 runs to 13 residues. CDR3 protein: CSARRPSGNTIYF. In DNA form, the CDR3 reads TGCAGTGCTAGACGACCCTCTGGAAACACCATATATTTT.

This clonotype was detected a few times. This sequence joins TRBV18 and TRBJ2-2; 7 nucleotides match TRBD1. V was pared by 1 base and J by 4 bases, with 6 bases of the junction left unmatched. The CDR3 contains 16 residues. Germline V gene lookup returns CDR1 KGHSH and CDR2 LQKENI. The CDR3 coding sequence is TGTGCCAGCTCACCACTTACAGGGGCAGGCACCGGGGAGCTGTTTTTT. Its translation: CASSPLTGAGTGELFF.

This clonotype was seen a few times. The CDR3 sequence is CSAQLDRATYEQYF. As DNA, the CDR3 is TGCAGTGCTCAACTCGACAGGGCGACCTACGAGCAGTACTTC. The V and J genes are TRBV20-1 and TRBJ2-7; TRBD1 aligns across 7 bases. The CDR3 covers 14 residues. V gave up 5 bases and J gave up 2 bases; unmatched junction bases: 9. Germline CDR1 reads DFQATT; CDR2 reads SNEGSKA (reference sequence).

The chain couples TRBV20-1 to TRBJ2-7; D possibly corresponds to TRBD2 (6 bases). Germline values: CDR1 DFQATT, CDR2 SNEGSKA (reference sequence). This CDR3 has 11 residues. V was pared by 4 bases and J by 3 bases, with 7 bases between. This CDR3 is CSATSDYEQYF. The CDR3 bases are TGCAGTGCTACTAGCGACTACGAGCAGTACTTC.

The rearrangement joins TRBV10-3 to TRBJ2-7; 11 bases fit TRBD1. Germline V CDR1 and CDR2: ENHRY, SYGVKD. The trim removed 10 bases at V and 4 bases at J, leaving 6 bases unmatched. The CDR3 consists of 13 residues. The CDR3 nucleotides read TGTGCCACCCAGGACAGGGGGCTTTACGAGCAGTACTTC. Translated, it gives CATQDRGLYEQYF.

This clonotype was observed many times. J is TRBJ1-1 and V is TRBV6-1; D possibly corresponds to TRBD1 (6 bases). Deletions cut 7 bases from V and 2 bases from J, with 11 bases between. CDR3 length equals 13 residues. Germline V CDR1 and CDR2: MNHNS, SASEGT. The CDR3 spells CASNTDRNTEAFF. The CDR3 DNA sequence: TGTGCCAGCAACACGGACAGAAACACTGAAGCTTTCTTT.

This clonotype turned up a few times. V usage is TRBV7-2 and J usage is TRBJ2-1; D gene uncertain. Trimming took 2 bases from V and 1 from J, leaving 15 bases between them. This CDR3 region has 17 residues. Germline CDR1 and CDR2: SGHTA and FQGNSA. The CDR3 DNA reads as TGTGCCAGCAGCTTAACGGCGGTCGCAGGTTCCTACAATGAGCAGTTCTTC. Its protein is CASSLTAVAGSYNEQFF.

This chain joins TRBV9 and TRBJ1-1; D may be TRBD1 (5 bases). This CDR3 is built from 15 residues. Germline V gene sequence: CDR1 SGDLS, CDR2 YYNGEE. V lost 5 bases to trimming and J lost 0 bases, with 14 bases between them. DNA of the CDR3: TGTGCCAGCAGGGCACAGGTTTCCGTGAACACTGAAGCTTTCTTT. This codes for CASRAQVSVNTEAFF. Full variable domain (missing parts from reference TRBV9 and TRBJ1-1): DSGVTQTPKHLITATGQRVTLRCSPRSGDLSVYWYQQSLDQGLQFLIQYYNGEERAKGNILERFSAQQFPDLHSELNLSSLELGDSALYFCASRAQVSVNTEAFFGQGTRLTVV.

This clonotype was seen a few times. The chain joins TRBV7-2 to TRBJ2-7; D is undetermined. V was clipped by 7 bases and J by 6 bases, with 16 bases between them. Germline V gene sequence: CDR1 SGHTA, CDR2 FQGNSA. CDR3 length: 13 residues. CDR3 DNA sequence: TGTGCCAGCAAACAACCCGGGCAGCTCGAGCAGTACTTC. Translation: CASKQPGQLEQYF.

This clonotype appeared many times. The V call is TRBV20-1, the J call TRBJ1-4, with D unresolved. This CDR3 region has 16 residues. The germline V and J ends were trimmed by 3 bases and 0 bases, with 14 bases remaining between them. CDR1 is DFQATT, CDR2 SNEGSKA, per germline (reference sequence). Here the CDR3 DNA reads TGCAGTGCTAGGTCCAGGACGGATACAACTAATGAAAAACTGTTTTTT. It specifies CSARSRTDTTNEKLFF.

This clonotype was detected ten times or more. V is TRBV20-1 and J is TRBJ2-5; TRBD2 matches at 11 bases. The V segment lost 5 bases and the J segment 2 bases; nucleotides outside the gene matches: 7. Germline CDR1 reads DFQATT; CDR2 reads SNEGSKA (reference sequence). The CDR3 has 15 residues. CDR3: CSALSSGGRQETQYF. For the CDR3, the DNA is TGCAGTGCTCTGTCTAGCGGGGGGAGGCAAGAGACCCAGTACTTC.

This clonotype showed up just a few times. The J gene is TRBJ2-5, the V gene TRBV2; 8 bases map to TRBD1. The CDR3 covers 14 residues. J lost 1 base, V lost 11 bases, and 9 bases had no gene match. Germline V gene data show CDR1 as SNHLY and CDR2 as FYNNEI. CDR3 sequence reads: CAVARQGTQETQYF. In DNA form, the CDR3 reads TGTGCCGTGGCGAGACAGGGGACCCAAGAGACCCAGTACTTC.

The table lists this clonotype with many counts. The V and J genes are TRBV7-2 and TRBJ1-6, with D unclear. The CDR3 runs 15 residues. Germline V CDR1 and CDR2: SGHTA, FQGNSA. V lost 5 bases and J 9 bases, leaving 17 bases between the germline ends. CDR3 nucleotides: TGTGCCAGCAGCCCGGATTTTCTTGTAGGTTCACCCCTCCACTTT. Translation gives CASSPDFLVGSPLHF. Using reference TRBV7-2 and TRBJ1-6 for the parts outside the CDR3, the full variable domain is GAGVSQSPSNKVTEKGKDVELRCDPISGHTALYWYRQSLGQGLEFLIYFQGNSAPDKSGLPSDRFSAERTGGSVSTLTIQRTQQEDSAVYLCASSPDFLVGSPLHFGNGTRLTVT.

The chain is built from TRBV4-2 and TRBJ1-2; D unresolved. Germline CDR1 and CDR2: LGHNA and YNFKEQ. The CDR3 has 14 residues. Trimming took off 6 bases at V and 8 bases at J, with 19 bases between the two ends. CDR3 region: CASSHDVGLRGYTF. CDR3 nucleotide sequence: TGTGCCAGCAGTCATGATGTAGGACTTAGGGGCTACACCTTC.

The sample holds a few counts of this clonotype. CDR3 in DNA: TGTGCCATCAGCGGGGGAGGGGGCAATCAGCCCCAGCATTTT. This sequence encodes CAISGGGGNQPQHF. The chain is built from TRBV10-3 and TRBJ1-5; perhaps TRBD1 as D (5 bases). The germline V and J ends were trimmed by 6 bases and 2 bases, with 11 bases remaining between them. The length of the CDR3 is 14 residues. The germline V gene encodes CDR1 ENHRY and CDR2 SYGVKD.

The chain links TRBV5-1 to TRBJ2-1, with D possibly matching TRBD1 (7 bases). Trimming left V 6 bases short and J 7 bases short, with 23 bases between. The CDR3 sequence is 16 residues long. CDR1 is SGHRS, CDR2 YFSETQ, per germline. The CDR3 loop reads CASNLQGSSVPNEQFF. CDR3 DNA sequence: TGCGCCAGCAACCTACAGGGGTCTAGCGTCCCGAATGAGCAGTTCTTC.

This sequence joins TRBV15 and TRBJ1-2; 9 bases fit TRBD1. The trim removed 4 bases at V and 4 bases at J, leaving 7 bases unmatched. Germline V CDR1 and CDR2: LNHNV, YYDKDF (reference sequence). The length of the CDR3 is 15 residues. The chain's CDR3 is CATSKDRDRAYGYTF. CDR3 nucleotides: TGTGCCACCAGCAAAGACCGGGACAGGGCCTATGGCTACACCTTC.

The chain links TRBV5-1 to TRBJ1-3; D is undetermined. Trimming took 5 bases from V and 2 from J, leaving 11 bases between them. This CDR3 contains 14 residues. CDR1 is SGHRS, CDR2 YFSETQ, per germline. The CDR3 DNA reads TGCGCCAGCAGGGGAGGAGGGACTGGAAACACCATATATTTT. Translation: CASRGGGTGNTIYF.

The rearrangement joins TRBV29-1 to TRBJ2-1, with 9 bases matching TRBD1. The CDR3 is made up of 13 amino acids. Trimming at V came to 7 bases and at J to 6 bases, leaving 7 bases not matched to a gene. Germline CDR1 SQVTM, CDR2 ANQGSEA. The DNA of the CDR3 is TGCAGCGCTCCGGGACAGGGAACCAATGAGCAGTTCTTC. Translation gives CSAPGQGTNEQFF.

This clonotype has just one count. One end of the junction varies from germline; a read error may be responsible. V and J are TRBV10-2 and TRBJ2-5; TRBD1 or TRBD2 may be the D gene (5 bases each). This CDR3 comprises 13 residues. Germline CDR1 and CDR2: WSHSY and SAAADI. This CDR3 is CTSEGFNQETQYF. The CDR3 nucleotides are TGCACCAGCGAGGGGTTTAACCAAGAGACCCAGTACTTC.

The rearrangement joins TRBV7-9 to TRBJ1-1, with D perhaps TRBD1 (5 bases). Germline V gives CDR1 SEHNR, CDR2 FQNEAQ (reference sequence). The length of the CDR3 is 13 residues. The ends were cut back, 7 bases at V and 5 bases at J, with 14 bases in the middle. For the CDR3, the DNA is TGTGCCAGCACCAAAGCGGGGGGAACTGAAGCTTTCTTT. It encodes CASTKAGGTEAFF.

The chain recombines TRBV29-1 with TRBJ1-1; 10 bases match TRBD1. J gave up 5 bases and V 4 bases, and 4 bases lay outside the gene matches. The length of the CDR3 is 13 residues. The germline gives CDR1 SQVTM, CDR2 ANQGSEA. The CDR3: CSVAGQGRTEAFF. CDR3 nucleotide sequence: TGCAGCGTTGCGGGACAGGGGAGGACTGAAGCTTTCTTT.

This clonotype has at least ten counts. V gene TRBV5-6 combines with J gene TRBJ1-1, with D perhaps TRBD1 (5 bases). Germline assignment: CDR1 SGHDT and CDR2 YYEEEE. This CDR3 is built from 17 residues. With 1 base removed from V and 0 bases from J, the gap between germline ends came to 16 bases. This CDR3 is CASSLRDGIPLNTEAFF. In nucleotides, the CDR3 is TGTGCCAGCAGCTTGCGGGACGGGATCCCGCTGAACACTGAAGCTTTCTTT.

This clonotype was recorded once. The gene calls are TRBV15 and TRBJ2-2, with D perhaps TRBD2 (5 bases). Germline loops: CDR1 LNHNV, CDR2 YYDKDF (reference sequence). The CDR3 is 17 residues long. The ends were cut back, 0 bases at V and 9 bases at J, with 20 bases in the middle. CDR3 DNA sequence: TGTGCCACCAGCAGAGATCAGGAACTAGTAGTCGGCCGGGAGCTGTTTTTT. This translates into CATSRDQELVVGRELFF.